This TCR beta chain was sequenced in a study of blood T cell repertoires in COVID-19. The assay was immunoSEQ multiplex PCR, and TCRdb's table has in-frame clones only and misses some. The table shows roughly 81,000 clones, with around nine tenths occurring only once. This clone has just one count. The sequenced material came from peripheral blood. The receptor's source is a man aged 25-40 years with acute or convalescent COVID-19.

CDR3 in amino acids: CASSFGEGVGYTF. The CDR3, as DNA: TGTGCCAGCAGTTTCGGCGAAGGGGTCGGCTACACCTTC. The rearrangement joins TRBV12-3 or TRBV12-4 to TRBJ1-2; perhaps TRBD1 as D (5 bases). V dropped 3 bases and J dropped 8 bases, with 13 bases sitting between them. This CDR3 comprises 13 residues.